Included here is one T cell receptor (beta chain) sequence, with context. The CDR3 covers 17 residues. Germline V gene lookup returns CDR1 SGHKS and CDR2 YYEKEE (reference sequence). The V gene end was trimmed by 1 base and the J gene end by 5 bases; junction bases not matched to a gene: 13. This entry belongs to a study of blood T cell repertoires in COVID-19. Participants were aged about 18 to 100 years, lived in about two dozen US areas, and enrolled virtually. What the recovered Cohort 3 donors had was two negative PCRs, clearance, or symptom resolution. Assay: immunoSEQ multiplex PCR; the TCRdb copy retains only in-frame clones and omits some. The table records 150,000 to 200,000 clones, roughly 80% of them present only once.

This clonotype was sampled from a woman aged 55-75 years who had recovered from COVID-19. This chain connects TRBV5-5 to TRBJ2-5; 8 bases fit TRBD2. The sample was PBMCs or T cells enriched from blood (not recorded which). The chain's CDR3 is CASSLIASGGTGETQYF. DNA of the CDR3: TGTGCCAGCAGCTTGATCGCGAGCGGGGGAACGGGGGAGACCCAGTACTTC.